The entry below gives a single TCR beta chain sequence along with its context. The sample is drawn from a study of blood T cell repertoires in COVID-19. The overall study: COVID-19 samples collected from the United States, Italy and Spain covered acute and convalescent phases. T cells, B-cell-depleted T cells, or PBMCs supplied cDNA or gDNA.

Per the germline V gene, CDR1 is SGHTA and CDR2 is FQGNSA. The CDR3 contains 15 residues. V shed 5 bases and J 3 bases; nucleotides not matched to a gene: 7. In the original analysis: Cell counts per sample came from amplifying reference gene primers. The repertoire was sequenced with immunoSEQ multiplex PCR; TCRdb's copy has only in-frame clones and lacks some. V and J calls and clone size are as listed in that table; D and trimming were resolved from the DNA. The data show about 150,000 clones, around four fifths seen once. Input material: peripheral blood. The chain couples TRBV7-2 to TRBJ2-5, with 9 bases aligning to TRBD1. The receptor's source is a human donor in a cohort sampled during active COVID-19. CDR3 nucleotides: TGTGCCAGCAGCCCCGGACAGGGGAGGGAAGAGACCCAGTACTTC. Translating gives CASSPGQGREETQYF.